This TCR beta chain was recorded in a study of shared clonotypes between healthy human individuals. Overall study context: Researchers assigned three CD4 naive, three CD4 memory, two CD8 naive and one CD8 memory plate to each donor. Study outcomes and limitations: With a handful of donors compared, 4.5% to 6.5% of naive CD4 clonotypes were shared.

The junction had 16 bases not matched to a gene; V was cut back by 4 bases and J by 6 bases. This CDR3 is built from 17 residues. CDR1 SGHRS and CDR2 YFSETQ come from the germline V gene. Here immunoSEQ multiplex PCR was the method, and the copy in TCRdb shows in-frame clones only, minus some. The sample lists 550,000 to 750,000 clones, roughly 95% occurring once. On this clone: Its antigen is unknown.

Terminally differentiated effector memory CD45RA+ cells were left out of the naive CD8 fraction, which was CD45RO-negative and positively selected for CCR7. What was sequenced was naive CD8+ T cells sorted from blood. The clonotype was recovered from a woman under 40 in good health. V and J are TRBV5-1 and TRBJ2-7; 10 bases map to TRBD1. The CDR3: CASSTPGGTGDSSEQYF. In nucleotides, the CDR3 is TGCGCCAGCAGCACCCCCGGGGGGACAGGGGATTCTTCCGAGCAGTACTTC.